This T cell receptor beta chain was retrieved from a study of cytomegalovirus exposure and HLA in healthy donors (TCRdb year 2017). About the full investigation: A later analysis indicated that the 120 or so validation repertoires were generated on the platform also employed for the approximately 690 repertoires of the first cohort. The study was designed to test whether signatures of past pathogen exposure could be identified by cataloging public T cell receptors. A separate validation cohort of approximately 130 different subjects was used in addition to the approximately 700-subject first cohort. To predict cytomegalovirus infection status, the study brought together high-throughput TCR immunosequencing, statistical association of individual TCRs with disease status, and machine learning.

The donors were included in the validation cohort of 90 to 150 subjects, a group kept apart from the roughly 670-subject first cohort. Taken from the germline V gene (reference sequence), the CDR1 and CDR2 loops are SGHNT and YYREEE. The junction shows trimming of 1 base on V and 5 bases on J, plus 15 bases between the germline ends. The CDR3 goes from the cysteine to the phenylalanine over 15 residues. Of the read, only the CDR3 DNA is kept; its 45 bases are in frame from base 1. Overall results and qualifications from the work: A later analysis lacked HLA typing for the validation cohort, so it scored co-occurrence in that cohort across all 110 or so repertoires. Most TCR sequences were observed very rarely across donors, whereas some public TCRs were present in many individuals. The authors suggested that the approach could potentially be generalized to other disease states and immunological phenotypes. A total of 150 to 200 TCR beta chains were listed by the study as associated with cytomegalovirus. In vitro tests confirmed that three of the cytomegalovirus-associated TCR beta chains recognize cytomegalovirus antigens. The classifier was reported to diagnose cytomegalovirus status with high specificity and sensitivity in both the original cohort and the validation cohort. A later analysis found that TCRs clustered in the first cohort also tended to co-occur in the approximately 120 validation repertoires, with approximately 95% of cluster scores above 0.

Libraries came from the immunoSEQ multiplex PCR assay. Per the original workflow: A statistical classification framework was developed to diagnose cytomegalovirus status using the catalog of TCR beta chain sequences. TCRdb stores this immuneACCESS table with in-frame sequences only. Part of the clones is absent; in the studies checked, under half of the shortfall reflects unresolved V genes, and no reason is known for the rest. For V, J and clone size, that table is used; D and trimming come from the DNA. The sample records tens of thousands of clones, 85% to 90% of which are singletons. 3.8% of the sample belongs to the ten largest clones. Worth noting for this clone: Its antigen is not yet known. It has no much larger one-base neighbor in the sample; base qualities were not kept.

The sequenced sample consisted of PBMCs. This receptor was taken from a woman aged 18-29 years in good health and CMV-seropositive. The V and J segments used are TRBV5-4 and TRBJ1-1; possibly the D gene is TRBD1, per 6 matching bases. The CDR3 in this case is CASSLQGRLGTEAFF. At the DNA level, the sequence is TGTGCCAGCAGCTTGCAGGGGCGGTTGGGGACTGAAGCTTTCTTT.